This is a list of T cell receptor beta chains from one sample in a study of shared clonotypes between healthy human individuals. Only in-frame clones appear in the TCRdb table, and some are missing; sequencing was by immunoSEQ multiplex PCR. The repertoire consists of about 700,000 clones, with about 90% occurring once and the leading ten covering more than 20%. Sequenced material: naive CD8+ T cells sorted from blood. These receptors originate from a man in his thirties or forties in good health. The CDR3 runs from the conserved cysteine through the conserved F or W. A D gene is named only where the DNA matches it firmly. A clone size is listed for some rows: how often the clone was seen (once, few, many), or a class if it is expanded.

clone_size	d_call	j_call	v_call	cdr3_nt	cdr3_aa
.	TRBD1	TRBJ2-7	TRBV16	TGTGCCAGCAGCATAAGTCCGGACAGGGGGCTTTACGAGCAGTACTTC	CASSISPDRGLYEQYF
.	TRBD2	TRBJ2-1	TRBV11-2	TGTGCCAGCAGCTTAGGCGGGAGGCAGATCGATGAGCAGTTCTTC	CASSLGGRQIDEQFF
.	TRBD1	TRBJ2-7	TRBV30	TGTGCCTGGAGTACAGGGGCCTACGAGCAGTACTTC	CAWSTGAYEQYF
once	.	TRBJ2-3	TRBV7-2	TGTGCCAGAGCGGAAGACAGCACAGATACGCAGTATTTT	CARAEDSTDTQYF
.	TRBD2	TRBJ2-7	TRBV7-7	TGTGCTAGCAGCGCCAGACTAGCGGGAGATGGGGAGCAGTACTTC	CASSARLAGDGEQYF
.	.	TRBJ2-1	TRBV7-9	TGTGCCAGCAGCTATAACCCAAGCGATGAGCAGTTCTTC	CASSYNPSDEQFF
.	.	TRBJ2-7	TRBV7-6	TGTGCCAGCAGCCCGGGGGACTACGAGCAGTACTTC	CASSPGDYEQYF
.	.	TRBJ1-2	TRBV6-6	TGTGCCAGCAGTGACAGTAACTATGGCTACACCTTC	CASSDSNYGYTF
.	.	TRBJ2-7	TRBV29-1	TGCAGCGTTGAAATCCGGGGAGTGCCCTACGAGCAGTACTTC	CSVEIRGVPYEQYF
.	.	TRBJ2-7	TRBV11-2	TGTGCCAGCAGCCCCCCCCGGGGTCTCACCGAGCAGTACTTC	CASSPPRGLTEQYF
few	.	TRBJ1-4	TRBV2	TGTGCCAACCTTGGGGGAGATCGAGGGGAAAAACTGTTTTTT	CANLGGDRGEKLFF
.	.	TRBJ2-1	TRBV9	TGTGCCAGCAGGGACACAGCAGGTGGATACAATGAGCAGTTCTTC	CASRDTAGGYNEQFF
.	.	TRBJ2-7	TRBV7-2	TGTGCCAGCAGCTCCCCTAATTACGAGCAGTACTTC	CASSSPNYEQYF
once	.	TRBJ2-5	TRBV29-1	TGCAGCGTTGAAGATGTAACAGCCGATCTTCAAGAGACCCAGTACTTC	CSVEDVTADLQETQYF
.	.	TRBJ1-5	TRBV5-5	TGTGCCAGCAGCTTGGCCGGGGGAAGCTCGCCCCAGCATTTT	CASSLAGGSSPQHF
.	.	TRBJ1-5	TRBV30	TGTGCCTGGAGTGAGGTGACTACAACTCTTCAGCCCCAGCATTTT	CAWSEVTTTLQPQHF
.	TRBD2	TRBJ2-3	TRBV29-1	TGCAGCGTTGAACTAGCGGGAGACGCCTTCACAGATACGCAGTATTTT	CSVELAGDAFTDTQYF
.	TRBD2	TRBJ2-1	TRBV27	TGTGCCAGCAGACCGGAGGCTAGCGGGAGCTCCTACAATGAGCAGTTCTTC	CASRPEASGSSYNEQFF